This is a list of T cell receptor beta chains from one sample in a study of cytomegalovirus exposure and HLA in healthy donors. Repertoires were generated with immunoSEQ multiplex PCR, while TCRdb's copy carries only in-frame clones and drops some. The sample contains around 78,000 clones, 65% to 85% of which appear only once. The specimen sequenced was PBMCs. All receptors derive from a woman aged 45-59 years in good health and CMV-seronegative. Each CDR3 is given with its conserved first and last residue. The D gene is left open where the match is weak. Clone size appears in some rows only: once, few, many, or a class for an expanded clone.

v_gene: TRBV21-1
j_gene: TRBJ2-1
abundance: -
d_gene: -
CDR3aa: CASSETSGSRGLGEQFF
CDR3nt: TGTGCCAGCAGCGAGACTAGCGGGAGTAGAGGTTTGGGTGAGCAGTTCTTC

v_gene: TRBV18
j_gene: TRBJ1-1
abundance: -
d_gene: -
CDR3aa: CASSPAGAGNTEAFF
CDR3nt: TGTGCCAGCTCACCGGCGGGGGCAGGGAACACTGAAGCTTTCTTT

v_gene: TRBV19
j_gene: TRBJ1-1
abundance: -
d_gene: TRBD1
CDR3aa: CASSMRNRGRGMNTEAFF
CDR3nt: TGTGCCAGTAGTATGAGGAACAGGGGGCGCGGGATGAACACTGAAGCTTTCTTT

v_gene: TRBV5-4
j_gene: TRBJ1-1
abundance: once
d_gene: -
CDR3aa: CASRLGATEAFF
CDR3nt: TGTGCCAGCAGGCTGGGGGCGACTGAAGCTTTCTTT

v_gene: TRBV4-1
j_gene: TRBJ2-1
abundance: -
d_gene: TRBD2
CDR3aa: CASSPTGTRGANEQFF
CDR3nt: TGCGCCAGCAGCCCCACCGGGACTAGGGGGGCCAATGAGCAGTTCTTC

v_gene: TRBV21-1
j_gene: TRBJ2-4
abundance: -
d_gene: -
CDR3aa: CASSKDSGQGDF
CDR3nt: TGTGCCAGCAGCAAAGATTCCGGACAGGGGGACTTC

v_gene: TRBV5-6
j_gene: TRBJ2-3
abundance: -
d_gene: -
CDR3aa: CASSLGAGGTDTQYF
CDR3nt: TGTGCCAGCAGCTTGGGGGCAGGCGGCACAGATACGCAGTATTTT

v_gene: TRBV13
j_gene: TRBJ2-1
abundance: -
d_gene: TRBD1
CDR3aa: CASSLGQGAGEQFF
CDR3nt: TGTGCCAGCAGCTTGGGACAGGGGGCGGGTGAGCAGTTCTTC

v_gene: TRBV21-1
j_gene: TRBJ1-2
abundance: -
d_gene: -
CDR3aa: CASSKGSRDWGYGYTF
CDR3nt: TGTGCCAGCAGCAAAGGATCCCGGGATTGGGGCTATGGCTACACCTTC

v_gene: TRBV15
j_gene: TRBJ1-2
abundance: -
d_gene: -
CDR3aa: CATSRERRGGFGYTF
CDR3nt: TGTGCCACCAGCAGAGAACGAAGGGGAGGTTTTGGCTACACCTTC

v_gene: TRBV27
j_gene: TRBJ1-2
abundance: -
d_gene: TRBD1
CDR3aa: CASRFSGQGGYYGYTF
CDR3nt: TGTGCCAGCAGATTTTCGGGACAGGGAGGCTACTATGGCTACACCTTC

v_gene: TRBV29-1
j_gene: TRBJ2-1
abundance: -
d_gene: TRBD1
CDR3aa: CSVEDGETGSYNEQFF
CDR3nt: TGCAGCGTTGAAGATGGGGAGACAGGGTCCTACAATGAGCAGTTCTTC

v_gene: TRBV2
j_gene: TRBJ2-7
abundance: -
d_gene: -
CDR3aa: CASSDGVGYEQYF
CDR3nt: TGTGCCAGCAGTGACGGGGTGGGCTACGAGCAGTACTTC

v_gene: TRBV4-1
j_gene: TRBJ1-4
abundance: -
d_gene: -
CDR3aa: CASSPAYGKVGEKLFF
CDR3nt: TGCGCCAGCAGCCCCGCGTACGGGAAGGTAGGGGAAAAACTGTTTTTT

v_gene: TRBV19
j_gene: TRBJ2-2
abundance: -
d_gene: TRBD1
CDR3aa: CASSEQGYGSGELFF
CDR3nt: TGTGCCAGTAGCGAACAGGGGTACGGGTCCGGGGAGCTGTTTTTT

v_gene: TRBV6-1
j_gene: TRBJ2-1
abundance: -
d_gene: TRBD1
CDR3aa: CASSEGQGVPYNEQFF
CDR3nt: TGTGCCAGCAGTGAAGGACAGGGCGTTCCATACAATGAGCAGTTCTTC

v_gene: TRBV4-1
j_gene: TRBJ2-2
abundance: -
d_gene: -
CDR3aa: CASSQRGNTGELFF
CDR3nt: TGCGCCAGCAGCCAAAGGGGGAACACCGGGGAGCTGTTTTTT

v_gene: TRBV9
j_gene: TRBJ2-3
abundance: -
d_gene: -
CDR3aa: CASSVGGEITDTQYF
CDR3nt: TGTGCCAGCAGCGTCGGCGGGGAGATCACAGATACGCAGTATTTT

v_gene: TRBV4-3
j_gene: TRBJ2-1
abundance: -
d_gene: -
CDR3aa: CASSQGRTTYNEQFF
CDR3nt: TGCGCCAGCAGCCAGGGACGGACTACCTACAATGAGCAGTTCTTC

v_gene: TRBV4-3
j_gene: TRBJ2-3
abundance: -
d_gene: -
CDR3aa: CASSQGGGAVDTQYF
CDR3nt: TGCGCCAGCAGCCAAGGCGGGGGCGCAGTAGATACGCAGTATTTT

v_gene: TRBV6-5
j_gene: TRBJ1-1
abundance: -
d_gene: -
CDR3aa: CASSYRRNTEAFF
CDR3nt: TGTGCCAGCAGTTACCGGAGGAACACTGAAGCTTTCTTT

v_gene: TRBV10-3
j_gene: TRBJ1-1
abundance: -
d_gene: -
CDR3aa: CAISEGVGRRSGTEAFF
CDR3nt: TGTGCCATCAGTGAGGGGGTAGGGAGGCGGTCCGGTACTGAAGCTTTCTTT

v_gene: TRBV5-4
j_gene: TRBJ1-2
abundance: -
d_gene: TRBD1
CDR3aa: CASSPTGTGGFGNYGYTF
CDR3nt: TGTGCCAGCAGCCCCACCGGGACAGGGGGCTTTGGAAACTATGGCTACACCTTC

v_gene: TRBV7-9
j_gene: TRBJ1-2
abundance: -
d_gene: TRBD1
CDR3aa: CASSLRPRDRDRLSYGYTF
CDR3nt: TGTGCCAGCAGCTTAAGGCCCCGGGACAGGGATAGACTTAGCTATGGCTACACCTTC

v_gene: TRBV21-1
j_gene: TRBJ1-3
abundance: -
d_gene: -
CDR3aa: CASSKEFSGISGNTIYF
CDR3nt: TGTGCCAGCAGCAAAGAGTTTTCAGGGATTTCTGGAAACACCATATATTTT

v_gene: TRBV27
j_gene: TRBJ2-1
abundance: -
d_gene: TRBD2
CDR3aa: CASSENYGLAVSYNEQFF
CDR3nt: TGTGCCAGCAGTGAAAACTACGGACTAGCGGTATCCTACAATGAGCAGTTCTTC

v_gene: TRBV13
j_gene: TRBJ2-1
abundance: -
d_gene: -
CDR3aa: CASSLRAGDEQFF
CDR3nt: TGTGCCAGCAGCTTACGGGCAGGGGATGAGCAGTTCTTC

v_gene: TRBV27
j_gene: TRBJ1-2
abundance: -
d_gene: TRBD1
CDR3aa: CASSSALGQGARGYTF
CDR3nt: TGTGCCAGCAGCTCGGCCTTGGGACAGGGGGCACGAGGCTACACCTTC

v_gene: TRBV6-6
j_gene: TRBJ1-1
abundance: -
d_gene: -
CDR3aa: CASSLGETEAFF
CDR3nt: TGTGCCAGCAGTTTAGGGGAAACTGAAGCTTTCTTT

v_gene: TRBV6-4
j_gene: TRBJ2-1
abundance: -
d_gene: TRBD1
CDR3aa: CASSWSGGDYNEQFF
CDR3nt: TGTGCCAGCTCCTGGTCAGGGGGAGATTACAATGAGCAGTTCTTC

v_gene: TRBV9
j_gene: TRBJ1-6
abundance: -
d_gene: -
CDR3aa: CASSETAYYSSPLHF
CDR3nt: TGTGCCAGCAGCGAGACAGCTTACTATAGTTCACCCCTCCACTTT

v_gene: TRBV19
j_gene: TRBJ2-2
abundance: -
d_gene: TRBD2
CDR3aa: CASRGLPTGELFF
CDR3nt: TGTGCCAGTAGGGGACTACCTACCGGGGAGCTGTTTTTT

v_gene: TRBV12-5
j_gene: TRBJ2-1
abundance: -
d_gene: -
CDR3aa: CASGPGQSSYNEQFF
CDR3nt: TGTGCTAGTGGTCCCGGACAGAGCTCCTACAATGAGCAGTTCTTC

v_gene: TRBV6-4
j_gene: TRBJ2-1
abundance: -
d_gene: TRBD2
CDR3aa: CASSDLGLAGAKFF
CDR3nt: TGTGCCAGCAGTGACCTTGGACTAGCGGGAGCCAAGTTCTTC